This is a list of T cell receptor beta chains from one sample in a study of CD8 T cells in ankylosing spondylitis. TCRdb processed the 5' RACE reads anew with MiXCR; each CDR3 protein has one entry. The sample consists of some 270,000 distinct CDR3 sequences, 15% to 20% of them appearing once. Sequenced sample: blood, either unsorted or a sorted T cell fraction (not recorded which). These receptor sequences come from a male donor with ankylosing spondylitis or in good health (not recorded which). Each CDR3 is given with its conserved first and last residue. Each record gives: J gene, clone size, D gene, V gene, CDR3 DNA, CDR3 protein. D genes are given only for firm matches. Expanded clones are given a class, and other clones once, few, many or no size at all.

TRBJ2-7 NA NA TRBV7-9 TGTGCCAGCAGCTCACTCGGCGAGCAGTACTTC CASSSLGEQYF
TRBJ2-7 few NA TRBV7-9 TGTGCCAGCAGCGACGGACGGTTCGTGTACTTC CASSDGRFVYF
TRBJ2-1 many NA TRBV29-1 TGCAGCGTGGAGGGAGAAGCGGGCGGGTACAATGAGCAGTTCTTC CSVEGEAGGYNEQFF
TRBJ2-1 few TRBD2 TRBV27 TGTGCCAGCAAGCTTAGCGGGAGCTCCTACAATGAGCAGTTCTTC CASKLSGSSYNEQFF
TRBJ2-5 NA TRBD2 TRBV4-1 TGCGCCAGCAGCCAAGATGGGGGGGGACGAGAGACCCAGTACTTC CASSQDGGGRETQYF
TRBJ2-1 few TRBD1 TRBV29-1 TGCAGCGTTGAGGGACAGGGTTCCTACAATGAGCAGTTCTTC CSVEGQGSYNEQFF
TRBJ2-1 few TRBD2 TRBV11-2 TGTGCCAGCAGCGGAGGACTAGCGGGAGAGAACAATGAGCAGTTCTTC CASSGGLAGENNEQFF
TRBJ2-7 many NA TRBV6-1 TGTGCCAGCGGGGACGGACCCTACGAGCAGTACTTC CASGDGPYEQYF
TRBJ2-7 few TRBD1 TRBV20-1 TGCAGTGCTAGAGATGTGCAGGGGGCGTTCGAGCAGTACTTC CSARDVQGAFEQYF
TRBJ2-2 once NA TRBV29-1 TGCAGCGTACAGCAGAACACCGGGGAGCTGTTTTTT CSVQQNTGELFF
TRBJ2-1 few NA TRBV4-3 TGCGCCAGCAGCCAGCCGGGTCCTGAGCAGTTCTTC CASSQPGPEQFF
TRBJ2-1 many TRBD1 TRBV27 TGTGCCAGCAGTTTAATATCGGGACAGTCTCTCAATGAGCAGTTCTTC CASSLISGQSLNEQFF
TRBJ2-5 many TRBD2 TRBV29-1 TGCAGCGTTGAGGAGCGGGACCTCCAAGAGACCCAGTACTTC CSVEERDLQETQYF
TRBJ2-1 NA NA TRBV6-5 TGTGCCAGCAGTTACGACCCTACTCTCGGCAATGAGCAGTTCTTC CASSYDPTLGNEQFF
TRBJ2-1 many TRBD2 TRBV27 TGTGCCAGTGGGCTAGCGGGCGTGGGGAATGAGCAGTTCTTC CASGLAGVGNEQFF
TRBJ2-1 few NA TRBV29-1 TGCAGCGTTGCAGAGCGCAGCTCCTACAATGAGCAGTTCTTC CSVAERSSYNEQFF
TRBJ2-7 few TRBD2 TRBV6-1 TGTGCCACTAACCATGGGCTAGCGGGAGGCGAGCAGTACTTC CATNHGLAGGEQYF
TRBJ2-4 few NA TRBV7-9 TGTGCCAGCAGCTTAGAGACTATGGACATTCAGTACTTC CASSLETMDIQYF
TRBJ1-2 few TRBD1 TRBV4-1 TGCGCCAGCAGCCAAACAGGGGTGGACTATGGCTACACCTTC CASSQTGVDYGYTF
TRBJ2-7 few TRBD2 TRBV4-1 TGCGCCAGCAGCCAACCGGGACTAGCGGGATACAACGAGCAGTACTTC CASSQPGLAGYNEQYF
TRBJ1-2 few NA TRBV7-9 TGTGCCAGCAGCTTATTTGGGACGGACTCAATCAATGGCTACACCTTC CASSLFGTDSINGYTF
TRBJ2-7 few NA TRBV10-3 TGTGCCACGACACAGGGTGGGTACGAGCAGTACTTC CATTQGGYEQYF
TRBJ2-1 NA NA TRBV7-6 TGTGCCAGCAGCTTAGTGGTCTATGAGCAGTTCTTC CASSLVVYEQFF
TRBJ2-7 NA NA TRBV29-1 TGCAGCGTTGAAAAAGGTACTCGTGAAGGAGGGACTGGCGAGCAGTACTTC CSVEKGTREGGTGEQYF
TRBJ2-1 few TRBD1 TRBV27 TGTGCCAGCAGTTTAAACCAGGGGGCCTACAATGAGCAGTTCTTC CASSLNQGAYNEQFF
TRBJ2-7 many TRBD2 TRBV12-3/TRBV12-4 TGTGCCAGCAGCCGGACTAGCGTGTACGAGCAGTACTTC CASSRTSVYEQYF
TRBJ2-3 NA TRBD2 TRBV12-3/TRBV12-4 TGTGCCAGCAGCTCGTCCGGGGGGTTGGGGTACACAGATACGCAGTATTTT CASSSSGGLGYTDTQYF
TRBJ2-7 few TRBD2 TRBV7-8 TGTGCCAGCAGCTCAAGCCTGGGGACTAGCGGCTACGAGCAGTACTTC CASSSSLGTSGYEQYF
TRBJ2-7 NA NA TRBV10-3 TGTGCCATCAGTGAGTCGTGGGGTCAGGCGTCCTACGAGCAGTACTTC CAISESWGQASYEQYF
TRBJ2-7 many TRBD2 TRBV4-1 TGCGCCAGCAGCCAAGATGGACTAGCTGGCGAGCAGTACTTC CASSQDGLAGEQYF
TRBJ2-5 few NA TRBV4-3 TGCGCCAGCAGCCAAGCTTTCGATGGAGAGACCCAGTACTTC CASSQAFDGETQYF
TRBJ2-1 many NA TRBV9 TGTGCCAGCAGCCCCCGGGGCCGCCCGGAGCAGTTCTTC CASSPRGRPEQFF
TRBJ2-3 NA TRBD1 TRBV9 TGTGCCAGCAGCTCTAGACTAGGGACAGGTTACGAAGATACGCAGTATTTT CASSSRLGTGYEDTQYF
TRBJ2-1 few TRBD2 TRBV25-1 TGTGCCAGCAGTGACCGACTAGCGGGCGTTTTCATGGACAATGAGCAGTTCTTC CASSDRLAGVFMDNEQFF